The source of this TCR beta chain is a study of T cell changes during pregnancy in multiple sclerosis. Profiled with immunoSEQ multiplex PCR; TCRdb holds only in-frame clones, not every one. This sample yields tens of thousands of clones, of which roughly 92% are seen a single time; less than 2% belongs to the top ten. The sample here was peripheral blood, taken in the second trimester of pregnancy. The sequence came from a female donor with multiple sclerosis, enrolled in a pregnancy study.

The CDR3 DNA reads TGCAGCGCTAAGACAGGGCCCTACGAGCAGTACTTC. Its translation: CSAKTGPYEQYF. J is TRBJ2-7 and V is TRBV29-1, with TRBD1 identical over 7 bases. The V and J ends lost 7 bases and 2 bases, in that order; junction bases with no gene match: 5. Germline V CDR1 and CDR2: SQVTM, ANQGSEA. CDR3 length: 12 amino acids.